The 21 T cell receptor beta chains in this list originate from one sample, sequenced in a study of technical replicates of blood from a few donors. Assay: immunoSEQ multiplex PCR; the TCRdb copy retains only in-frame clones and omits some. Of about 91,000 clones detected, less than 95% appear once; the ten largest clones hold about 0.24%. Material for sequencing was T cells isolated from PBMCs. These receptors all come from a human donor in good health.

This sequence joins TRBV7-9 and TRBJ2-7; 7 positions match TRBD2. Germline V gives CDR1 SEHNR, CDR2 FQNEAQ (reference sequence). The ends lost 5 bases at V and 0 bases at J; junction bases unmatched: 10. The CDR3 runs 16 residues. CDR3 sequence reads: CASSPRLAESSYEQYF. CDR3 DNA: TGTGCCAGCAGCCCCCGGCTAGCGGAGAGCTCCTACGAGCAGTACTTC.

The chain uses TRBV29-1 and TRBJ1-2; D is perhaps TRBD1 (5 bases). Looked up from germline, CDR1 is SQVTM and CDR2 is ANQGSEA. The length of the CDR3 is 15 residues. V lost 3 bases to trimming and J lost 8 bases, with 22 bases between them. The CDR3 reads CSVEYGRRGFEGYTF. The DNA for the CDR3 is TGCAGCGTTGAGTATGGCAGGCGGGGGTTTGAGGGCTACACCTTC.

The chain couples TRBV19 to TRBJ1-3, with no clear D. The CDR3 contains 17 residues. Trimming cost V 3 bases and J 0 bases, with 15 bases left between them. Germline V lookup: CDR1 LNHDA, CDR2 SQIVND (reference sequence). CDR3 amino acids: CASSINQAISSGNTIYF. CDR3 coding DNA: TGTGCCAGTAGTATCAATCAGGCTATCTCCTCTGGAAACACCATATATTTT.

The chain recombines TRBV7-2 with TRBJ2-6; D ambiguous. CDR1 is SGHTA and CDR2 is FQGNSA in the germline V gene. Between the trimmed V and J ends, which lost 4 bases and 5 bases, there was a span of 21 bases. This CDR3 has 18 amino acids. The CDR3 loop is CASSSHSQLLNRANVLTF. The CDR3 bases are TGTGCCAGCAGCTCGCACAGCCAGCTACTTAATCGGGCCAACGTCCTGACTTTC.

The rearrangement joins TRBV23-1 to TRBJ1-6; 7 bases map to TRBD1. TRBV23-1 belongs to the ORF category, with a function that is uncertain. The CDR3 loop spans 21 amino acids. The trim removed 3 bases at V and 0 bases at J, leaving 17 bases unmatched. CDR3 bases: TGCGCCAGCAGTCAGCCCCCGGATGGGACAGCTGTAAGCTCCTATAATTCACCCCTCCACTTT. The encoded protein is CASSQPPDGTAVSSYNSPLHF.

The chain uses TRBV27 and TRBJ2-1; the D is unclear. From germline, CDR1 is MNHEY and CDR2 SMNVEV (reference sequence). This CDR3 region has 15 residues. V gave up 3 bases and J gave up 1 base, with 10 bases separating them. CDR3 sequence (DNA): TGTGCCAGCAGTTTGCGGCAGCCGTCCTACAATGAGCAGTTCTTC. It codes for CASSLRQPSYNEQFF.

This sequence joins TRBV5-1 and TRBJ2-2, with D perhaps TRBD2 (5 bases). The CDR3 contains 15 residues. V lost 3 bases and J lost 3, with 12 bases in between. CDR1 and CDR2 (germline): SGHRS, YFSETQ. The CDR3 sequence is CASSWTRVDTGELFF. The CDR3 DNA reads TGCGCCAGCAGCTGGACGAGGGTGGACACCGGGGAGCTGTTTTTT. The full variable domain, its missing parts supplied by reference TRBV5-1 and TRBJ2-2, is KAGVTQTPRYLIKTRGQQVTLSCSPISGHRSVSWYQQTPGQGLQFLFEYFSETQRNKGNFPGRFSGRQFSNSRSEMNVSTLELGDSALYLCASSWTRVDTGELFFGEGSRLTVL.

This chain uses TRBV5-8 with TRBJ2-1; 9 bases are shared with TRBD1. The CDR3 is 15 amino acids. Germline V CDR1 and CDR2: SGHTS, YDEGEE. Trimming took 5 bases from V and 5 from J; bases not matched to a gene: 8. CDR3 sequence (DNA): TGTGCCAGCAGACCCCGGCGGACAGGGGACAATGAGCAGTTCTTC. Protein: CASRPRRTGDNEQFF.

The genes are TRBV7-9 and TRBJ1-1; a weak D match, TRBD1 (5 bases). The germline CDR1 and CDR2 sequences are SEHNR and FQNEAQ (reference sequence). V was cut by 5 bases and J by 5 bases, with 21 bases left in between. CDR3 length equals 16 residues. CDR3 DNA: TGTGCCAGCAGCCCCAGAGCCGGGACGGCGGGAACTGAAGCTTTCTTT. Encoded protein: CASSPRAGTAGTEAFF.

This chain connects TRBV27 to TRBJ2-3; TRBD2 matches 9 bases. After removal of 1 base from V and 7 bases from J, the junction contained 12 bases not matched to a gene. The CDR3 runs 17 residues. Germline CDR1 reads MNHEY; CDR2 reads SMNVEV (reference sequence). DNA for the CDR3: TGTGCCAGCAGTTTATTTACTGGGACTAGCAATAGAAATACGCAGTATTTT. This encodes CASSLFTGTSNRNTQYF.

The chain has TRBV19 and TRBJ2-2; tentative D call: TRBD1 (5 bases). V lost 7 bases to trimming and J lost 4 bases, with 7 bases between them. The CDR3 totals 12 residues. From germline, CDR1 is LNHDA and CDR2 SQIVND (reference sequence). CDR3 loop: CASKDSTGELFF. The CDR3 nucleotides read TGTGCCAGTAAAGACAGCACCGGGGAGCTGTTTTTT.

This sequence joins TRBV20-1 and TRBJ2-3; D remains ambiguous. The V gene's germline CDR1 is DFQATT and CDR2 SNEGSKA (reference sequence). Trimming removed 7 bases at V and 1 base at J, with 6 bases between. The CDR3 contains 11 residues. In DNA, the CDR3 is TGCAGTGTGCGGCGCACAGATACGCAGTATTTT. This gives the protein CSVRRTDTQYF.

The chain is built from TRBV20-1 and TRBJ2-5, with 8 positions matching TRBD1. The CDR3 is made up of 11 amino acids. The V gene's germline CDR1 is DFQATT and CDR2 SNEGSKA (reference sequence). The CDR3 region is CALQGEETQYF. The CDR3 bases are TGCGCCCTACAGGGGGAAGAGACCCAGTACTTC.

This chain uses TRBV15 with TRBJ2-5, with 7 bases that match TRBD1. Germline CDR1 LNHNV, CDR2 YYDKDF (reference sequence). This CDR3 contains 15 residues. The ends lost 2 bases at V and 2 bases at J; junction bases unmatched: 5. CDR3 DNA sequence: TGTGCCACCAGCAGACTCCCACAGGGGCAAGAGACCCAGTACTTC. Encoded protein: CATSRLPQGQETQYF.

DNA for the CDR3: TGTGCCAGCCAGACAGGGTACTACGAGCAGTACTTC. Encoded protein: CASQTGYYEQYF. The chain carries TRBV7-9 and TRBJ2-7; 7 positions agree with TRBD1. CDR3 size: 12 residues. CDR1 and CDR2 from the germline V gene are SEHNR and FQNEAQ (reference sequence). After removal of 8 bases from V and 3 bases from J, the junction contained 4 bases not matched to a gene.

The V and J genes are TRBV7-9 and TRBJ1-2; no clear D gene. Trimming took 0 bases from V and 0 from J, leaving 5 bases between them. This CDR3 comprises 14 residues. The germline gives CDR1 SEHNR, CDR2 FQNEAQ (reference sequence). The CDR3 nucleotides read TGTGCCAGCAGCTTAGCGGCCACTAACTATGGCTACACCTTC. Protein product: CASSLAATNYGYTF.

V usage is TRBV19 and J usage is TRBJ1-1; 11 nucleotides match TRBD1. V trimming: 6 bases; J trimming: 0 bases; junction bases outside the gene matches: 9. The CDR3 consists of 17 residues. Germline V lookup: CDR1 LNHDA, CDR2 SQIVND (reference sequence). As DNA, the CDR3 is TGTGCCAGTAGGGGGTGGACAGGGGGCCGGGTGAACACTGAAGCTTTCTTT. Translated: CASRGWTGGRVNTEAFF.

V usage is TRBV29-1 and J usage is TRBJ1-2; TRBD1 is a possible D gene (6 bases). CDR3 size: 11 residues. The V and J ends lost 6 bases and 8 bases respectively, with 13 bases between them. CDR1 is SQVTM, CDR2 ANQGSEA, per germline. CDR3 loop: CSVLRGEGYTF. The CDR3 DNA reads TGCAGCGTCCTCAGGGGTGAGGGCTACACCTTC.

This clone was seen once. The chain recombines TRBV7-2 with TRBJ2-1; possibly TRBD2 for D (6 bases). This CDR3 region has 14 residues. CDR1 and CDR2 from the germline V gene are SGHTA and FQGNSA. V was cut by 2 bases and J by 5 bases, with 10 bases left in between. The CDR3 protein is CASSLMGLNNEQFF. The CDR3 region has the DNA TGTGCCAGCAGCTTAATGGGACTCAACAATGAGCAGTTCTTC. Full variable domain (rest looked up from reference TRBV7-2 and TRBJ2-1): GAGVSQSPSNKVTEKGKDVELRCDPISGHTALYWYRQSLGQGLEFLIYFQGNSAPDKSGLPSDRFSAERTGGSVSTLTIQRTQQEDSAVYLCASSLMGLNNEQFFGPGTRLTVL.

This chain joins TRBV28 and TRBJ2-5; 8 bases align to TRBD1. Per germline, CDR1 MDHEN and CDR2 SYDVKM. The V and J ends lost 5 bases and 6 bases, in that order; junction bases with no gene match: 8. This CDR3 has 14 residues. CDR3 in DNA: TGTGCCAGCAGTAGACCGGACAGGGCAAAGACCCAGTACTTC. Amino acid sequence: CASSRPDRAKTQYF. The entire variable domain, with the rest obtained from reference TRBV28 and TRBJ2-5, is as follows: DVKVTQSSRYLVKRTGEKVFLECVQDMDHENMFWYRQDPGLGLRLIYFSYDVKMKEKGDIPEGYSVSREKKERFSLILESASTNQTSMYLCASSRPDRAKTQYFGPGTRLLVL.

This chain uses TRBV11-2 with TRBJ1-2, with 10 bases identical to TRBD1. CDR3 size: 14 residues. The germline V gene encodes CDR1 SGHAT and CDR2 FQNNGV. V dropped 4 bases and J dropped 5; count of bases not matched to a gene: 4. CDR3 loop: CASSWGTGDYGYTF. DNA of the CDR3: TGTGCCAGCAGCTGGGGGACAGGGGATTATGGCTACACCTTC.